Shown below are 17 T cell receptor beta chains from a single sample sequenced in a study of spatial heterogeneity in lung cancer. TCRdb redid the calling of the 5' RACE reads with MiXCR, one entry per CDR3 protein. The sample records 4,000 to 5,500 distinct CDR3 sequences, 9.5% to 15% being singletons. Antigens of these TCRs are unknown. Study outcomes and limitations: One measure, the expanded intratumoral alpha and beta TCR count, tracked tumor mutation counts.

Indicated time point: sample taken at primary tumor resection. Material: lung tumor tissue, obtained at surgery. The receptor source for this set is a male donor with early-stage non-small cell lung cancer.

Many counts were recorded for this clonotype. Because this beta chain is a stray read in a library intended to capture alpha chains, its abundance should not be given much weight. This chain links TRBV20-1 with TRBJ1-5; no definite D call. Germline V gene data show CDR1 as DFQATT and CDR2 as SNEGSKA (reference sequence). V dropped 3 bases and J dropped 4 bases, with 7 bases sitting between them. The CDR3 length is 12 residues. This CDR3 reads CSASGGNQPQHF. CDR3 in DNA: TGCAGTGCTAGCGGCGGGAATCAGCCCCAGCATTTT.

This clonotype was picked up many times. The size of this beta chain means little, since it is a stray read in a library made for alpha chains. The chain employs TRBV4-2 and TRBJ2-3, with 12 positions matching TRBD2. V trimming: 0 bases; J trimming: 6 bases; junction bases outside the gene matches: 10. CDR3 size: 18 residues. Germline values: CDR1 LGHNA, CDR2 YNFKEQ. CDR3 in DNA: TGTGCCAGCAGCCAAGATGGGGCTAGCGGGGGGGCTAGCGATACGCAGTATTTT. The encoded protein is CASSQDGASGGASDTQYF.

In this sample, this clonotype turned up many times. This beta chain is an off-target read within a library intended for alpha chains, so its frequency means little. The chain recombines TRBV7-2 with TRBJ2-5, with 11 bases lining up with TRBD2. The CDR3 runs to 15 residues. In germline, CDR1 is SGHTA, CDR2 FQGNSA. J lost 1 base, V lost 5 bases, and 3 bases had no gene match. As DNA, the CDR3 is TGTGCCAGCAGCGCGGGACTAGCGGTCCAAGAGACCCAGTACTTC. Translated, it gives CASSAGLAVQETQYF.

This clonotype rates as medium-sized (0.01 to 0.1%). Mismatch with germline at one junction end may stem from a read error. This beta chain is an off-target read within a library intended for alpha chains, so its frequency means little. The CDR3 is CASSLAYGGLFF. DNA for the CDR3: TGTGCCAGCAGCTTAGCGTACGGGGGGCTGTTTTTT. The chain uses TRBV7-2 and TRBJ2-2; D is possibly TRBD2 (6 bases). This CDR3 spans 12 amino acids. Per germline, CDR1 SGHTA and CDR2 FQGNSA. The full variable domain, rest sourced from reference TRBV7-2 and TRBJ2-2, is GAGVSQSPSNKVTEKGKDVELRCDPISGHTALYWYRQSLGQGLEFLIYFQGNSAPDKSGLPSDRFSAERTGGSVSTLTIQRTQQEDSAVYLCASSLAYGGLFFGEGSRLTVL.

Ten or more counts support this clonotype. The library was prepared for alpha chains; this beta chain is a stray read, so its frequency means little. The J gene is TRBJ1-2, the V gene TRBV15, with D tentatively TRBD1 (6 bases). Germline V CDR1 and CDR2: LNHNV, YYDKDF (reference sequence). Deletions cut 6 bases from V and 8 bases from J, with 19 bases between. This CDR3 has 14 residues. The CDR3 loop reads CATRALGGASGYTF. CDR3 nucleotide sequence: TGTGCCACCAGAGCCCTTGGGGGGGCGAGCGGCTACACCTTC.

Note on this clonotype: This beta chain lies outside the target of a library built for alpha chains; its clone size means little. This chain connects TRBV5-6 to TRBJ2-7, with 11 nucleotides matching TRBD2. Per the germline V gene, CDR1 is SGHDT and CDR2 is YYEEEE. Trimming took 4 bases from V and 6 from J; bases not matched to a gene: 6. This CDR3 is built from 14 residues. The chain's CDR3 is CASSPSSGRIEQYF. CDR3 bases: TGTGCCAGCAGCCCATCTAGCGGGAGGATCGAGCAGTACTTC.

This clonotype was seen ten or more times. A library made for alpha chains picked up this beta chain off target, so its size means little. The CDR3 reads CASSLTTQTGASEQYF. The CDR3, as DNA: TGTGCCAGCAGTCTAACCACCCAGACAGGGGCGAGCGAGCAGTACTTC. V is TRBV12-3 or TRBV12-4 and J is TRBJ2-7; 8 bases agree with TRBD1. V gave up 5 bases and J gave up 6 bases; unmatched junction bases: 15. CDR3 length: 16 residues.

This clonotype was detected ten times or more. This beta chain slipped into a library made for alpha chains as a stray read, so its size is not meaningful. The genes are TRBV7-9 and TRBJ1-2, with 8 bases fitting TRBD1. The CDR3 sequence is 16 residues long. From germline, CDR1 is SEHNR and CDR2 FQNEAQ (reference sequence). The junction had 7 bases not matched to a gene; V was cut back by 2 bases and J by 2 bases. The CDR3 spells CASSLNGDRGNYGYTF. DNA of the CDR3: TGTGCCAGCAGCTTAAATGGTGACAGGGGCAACTATGGCTACACCTTC.

In its sample, this clonotype was seen many times. A library prepared for alpha chains yielded this beta chain as an off-target read; its size is of little meaning. The CDR3 spells CASSQVSLVGRDAKRNTIYF. Written as DNA, the CDR3 is TGTGCCAGCAGCCAAGTGAGTTTGGTGGGACGGGACGCGAAGAGAAACACCATATATTTT. The chain combines TRBV4-2 with TRBJ1-3; perhaps TRBD1 as D (5 bases). This CDR3 contains 20 residues. V lost 1 base, J lost 5 bases, and 27 bases lay in between. The germline CDR1 and CDR2 sequences are LGHNA and YNFKEQ.

This clonotype occurred many times. A library made for alpha chains picked up this beta chain off target, so its size means little. This chain connects TRBV5-1 to TRBJ1-2; D is unclear. Trimming removed 1 base from V and 3 bases from J, with 7 bases in between. CDR3 length equals 13 residues. Germline-derived CDR1 and CDR2 are SGHRS and YFSETQ. CDR3 residues: CASSLHYDYGYTF. The CDR3 nucleotides are TGCGCCAGCAGCTTGCACTACGACTATGGCTACACCTTC.

A remark on this clonotype: For a library built for alpha chains, this beta chain is a stray read; little rests on its size. V is TRBV25-1 and J is TRBJ2-1; D unresolved. CDR3 length: 13 residues. CDR1 is MGHDK and CDR2 is SYGVNS in the germline V gene. Trimming stripped 1 base from V and 10 bases from J, with 11 bases between. DNA for the CDR3: TGTGCCAGCAGTGAATTCCTCGTAGGCGAGCAGTTCTTC. It is translated as CASSEFLVGEQFF.

This clonotype came up many times. A library prepared for alpha chains yielded this beta chain as an off-target read; its size is of little meaning. This chain joins TRBV29-1 and TRBJ1-6, with D hard to call. Trimming cost V 5 bases and J 5 bases, with 10 bases left between them. The CDR3 length is 13 residues. In germline, CDR1 is SQVTM, CDR2 ANQGSEA. The CDR3 spells CSVREADNSPLHF. CDR3 sequence (DNA): TGCAGCGTTAGGGAGGCAGATAATTCACCCCTCCACTTT.

This clonotype is labeled as medium-sized. This beta chain appears as a stray read in a library generated for alpha chains; its size is not informative. V and J are TRBV29-1 and TRBJ2-5; TRBD1 matches at 8 bases. V trimming: 4 bases; J trimming: 4 bases; junction bases outside the gene matches: 5. This CDR3 is 13 amino acids long. CDR1 and CDR2 (germline): SQVTM, ANQGSEA. The DNA for the CDR3 is TGCAGCGTTGCGCCGGACAGGGCAGAGACCCAGTACTTC. As protein: CSVAPDRAETQYF.

This clonotype has only a few counts. This beta chain is a stray read from a library made for alpha chains; its abundance is not meaningful. V and J are TRBV7-2 and TRBJ2-7; TRBD2 matches at 15 bases. Trimming cost V 3 bases and J 7 bases; bases outside gene matches: 4. The CDR3 extends over 15 amino acids. From germline, CDR1 is SGHTA and CDR2 FQGNSA. CDR3 in amino acids: CASSFKGLAGGEQYF. The CDR3 nucleotides read TGTGCCAGCAGCTTTAAGGGACTAGCGGGGGGAGAGCAGTACTTC.

This clonotype occurred many times. Because the library targeted alpha chains, this beta chain is an off-target read whose size means little. V and J are TRBV6-5 and TRBJ1-6, with D uncertain. The germline V gene encodes CDR1 MNHEY and CDR2 SVGAGI. Trimming shortened V by 4 bases and J by 5 bases, and 12 bases separated the two germline ends. The CDR3 consists of 15 residues. CDR3 residues: CASSSSRWHNSPLHF. In nucleotides, the CDR3 is TGTGCCAGCAGTTCCTCGAGGTGGCATAATTCACCCCTCCACTTT.

A remark on this clonotype: This beta chain is a stray sequence in a library constructed for alpha chains; its clone size is not meaningful. The chain uses TRBV20-1 and TRBJ2-1, with 10 bases lining up with TRBD2. Germline assignment: CDR1 DFQATT and CDR2 SNEGSKA (reference sequence). The CDR3 is made up of 14 amino acids. Trimming cost V 5 bases and J 9 bases; bases outside gene matches: 10. In DNA form, the CDR3 reads TGCAGTGCTTCCCGGGCTAGCGGGAGCGGTGAGCAGTTCTTC. This gives the protein CSASRASGSGEQFF.

This clonotype was seen at least ten times. Little can be read into the size of this beta chain, an off-target read in a library designed for alpha chains. The genes are TRBV5-4 and TRBJ1-1; the D is unclear. Trimming stripped 3 bases from V and 7 bases from J, with 13 bases between. The CDR3 extends over 13 amino acids. CDR1 and CDR2 from the germline V gene are SGHNT and YYREEE (reference sequence). The chain's CDR3 is CASSSGVENEAFF. The CDR3 coding sequence is TGTGCCAGCAGCTCGGGAGTTGAAAATGAAGCTTTCTTT.